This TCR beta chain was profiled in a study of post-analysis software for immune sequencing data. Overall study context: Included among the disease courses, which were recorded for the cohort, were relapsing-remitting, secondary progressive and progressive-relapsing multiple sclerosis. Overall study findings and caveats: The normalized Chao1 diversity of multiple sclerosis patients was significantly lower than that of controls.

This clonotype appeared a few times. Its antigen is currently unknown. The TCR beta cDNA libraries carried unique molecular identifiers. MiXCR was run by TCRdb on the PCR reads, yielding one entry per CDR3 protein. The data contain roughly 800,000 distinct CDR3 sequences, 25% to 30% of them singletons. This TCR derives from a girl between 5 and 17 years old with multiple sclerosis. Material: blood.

The CDR3 DNA follows: TGTGCCAGCTCGGTGAAGAGCAATCAGCCCCAGCATTTT. This encodes CASSVKSNQPQHF. The chain has TRBV18 and TRBJ1-5, with unresolved D. The CDR3 extends over 13 amino acids. The V and J ends lost 6 bases and 1 base respectively, with 7 bases between them. Germline assignment: CDR1 KGHSH and CDR2 LQKENI.